This T cell receptor beta chain was obtained from a study of graft-versus-host responses after intestinal transplantation. Remarks on this clone: Its antigen is not known.

Some clones are missing from TCRdb's copy, which holds only in-frame ones; the method was immunoSEQ multiplex PCR. The sample has approximately 18,000 clones, roughly nine tenths seen once. General study findings and limits: Recipient bone marrow held GvH clones, some seen earlier in ileum or blood.

In germline, CDR1 is MGHRA, CDR2 YSYEKL. This CDR3 is 13 amino acids long. V dropped 4 bases and J dropped 3 bases, with 7 bases sitting between them. The rearrangement links TRBV4-1 to TRBJ1-5, with D tentatively TRBD1 (6 bases). This clonotype originated in a human patient who received an intestinal transplant, so some T cells may come from the graft donor. The sample was PBMCs, taken 230 to 240 days after intestinal transplant. The CDR3 spells CASSRTVNQPQHF. The CDR3 region has the DNA TGCGCCAGCAGCCGGACAGTCAATCAGCCCCAGCATTTT.